Each of the 23 T cell receptor beta chains below was sequenced from the same sample in a study of CD8+CD57+ T cells in acquired aplastic anemia. Profiles of TCR beta VDJ and CDR3 were generated from a genomic DNA template. TCRdb called the reads again in MiXCR, with one record for every CDR3 protein. The sample shows more than 250,000 distinct CDR3 sequences, roughly half of them seen only once. The sample comprised sorted CD4+, CD8+, or CD8+CD57+ T cells (not recorded which) from PBMCs. All receptors derive from a human donor with severe aplastic anemia or a healthy control (not recorded which).

The J gene is TRBJ2-1, the V gene TRBV7-9; 8 positions match TRBD1. CDR3 length equals 14 residues. Trimming cost V 7 bases and J 2 bases; bases outside gene matches: 4. Germline V gives CDR1 SEHNR, CDR2 FQNEAQ (reference sequence). In DNA, the CDR3 is TGTGCCAGCAACCAGGGACAGGCCTACAATGAGCAGTTCTTC. Translation gives CASNQGQAYNEQFF.

A word on this clonotype: A junction boundary mismatches the germline segment, possibly from a read error. The CDR3 sequence is CASSVASRGPASPGELVF. In DNA form, the CDR3 reads TGTGCCAGCAGCGTAGCTTCCAGGGGACCCGCGTCCCCCGGGGAGCTGGTTTTT. The chain is built from TRBV9 and TRBJ2-2; D may be TRBD1 (6 bases). This CDR3 region has 18 residues. Germline assignment: CDR1 SGDLS and CDR2 YYNGEE.

V gene TRBV7-9 combines with J gene TRBJ2-1; a possible D gene is TRBD1 (5 bases). CDR1 is SEHNR and CDR2 is FQNEAQ in the germline V gene (reference sequence). The CDR3 has 14 amino acids. The V end was cut by 5 bases, the J end by 3 bases, with 11 bases between. The chain's CDR3 is CASSPQDRYNEQFF. CDR3 DNA sequence: TGTGCCAGCAGCCCACAGGACCGCTACAATGAGCAGTTCTTC.

This clonotype appeared many times. The rearrangement uses TRBV3-1 and TRBJ2-2; D unresolved. The V and J ends lost 6 bases and 10 bases respectively, with 9 bases between them. The germline V gene has CDR1 LGHDT and CDR2 YNNKEL (reference sequence). This CDR3 contains 11 residues. CDR3 DNA sequence: TGTGCCAGCAGGTGGCGGTCGGAGCTGTTTTTT. This gives the protein CASRWRSELFF. Together with reference TRBV3-1 and TRBJ2-2, the CDR3 gives the full variable domain: DTAVSQTPKYLVTQMGNDKSIKCEQNLGHDTMYWYKQDSKKFLKIMFSYNNKELIINETVPNRFSPKSPDKAHLNLHINSLELGDSAVYFCASRWRSELFFGEGSRLTVL.

The rearrangement joins TRBV19 to TRBJ1-4; D perhaps matches TRBD1 (5 bases). Germline lookup yields CDR1 LNHDA and CDR2 SQIVND (reference sequence). This CDR3 is built from 15 residues. V was trimmed by 9 bases and J by 0 bases, leaving 14 bases between them. The DNA of the CDR3 is TGTGCCAGCCGGGACCGAAGGACAACTAATGAAAAACTGTTTTTT. As protein: CASRDRRTTNEKLFF. The complete variable domain, with remaining parts taken from reference TRBV19 and TRBJ1-4, reads DGGITQSPKYLFRKEGQNVTLSCEQNLNHDAMYWYRQDPGQGLRLIYYSQIVNDFQKGDIAEGYSVSREKKESFPLTVTSAQKNPTAFYLCASRDRRTTNEKLFFGSGTQLSVL.

The gene calls are TRBV10-3 and TRBJ1-5, with 8 bases that match TRBD1. V shed 5 bases and J 0 bases; nucleotides not matched to a gene: 3. Germline CDR1 is ENHRY and CDR2 is SYGVKD. The CDR3 loop spans 15 amino acids. The CDR3, as DNA: TGTGCCATCAGTCCACAGGGGGATAGCAATCAGCCCCAGCATTTT. This gives the protein CAISPQGDSNQPQHF.

This chain connects TRBV20-1 to TRBJ2-7; TRBD2 might be the D (6 bases). The CDR3 runs 15 residues. V lost 7 bases and J 0 bases, leaving 19 bases between the germline ends. The germline gives CDR1 DFQATT, CDR2 SNEGSKA (reference sequence). The CDR3 sequence is CSGSALAGYSYEQYF. CDR3 sequence (DNA): TGCAGTGGTTCCGCGCTCGCGGGGTACTCCTACGAGCAGTACTTC.

This clonotype occurred many times. This chain connects TRBV6-1 to TRBJ1-2; D gene uncertain. Germline loops: CDR1 MNHNS, CDR2 SASEGT. V lost 0 bases and J 4 bases, leaving 12 bases between the germline ends. This CDR3 is 15 amino acids long. CDR3 amino acids: CASSEAKDAVYGYTF. The CDR3 nucleotides read TGTGCCAGCAGTGAAGCTAAGGACGCCGTCTATGGCTACACCTTC.

The genes are TRBV9 and TRBJ2-7; 11 nucleotides agree with TRBD1. The junction had 1 base not matched to a gene; V was cut back by 0 bases and J by 2 bases. The CDR3 runs to 15 residues. The germline V gene has CDR1 SGDLS and CDR2 YYNGEE. CDR3 in amino acids: CASSVVGQGAYEQYF. CDR3 coding DNA: TGTGCCAGCAGCGTAGTGGGACAGGGGGCCTACGAGCAGTACTTC.

In this sample, this clonotype turned up many times. The genes are TRBV4-1 and TRBJ1-5; D not resolved. This CDR3 region has 14 residues. Germline V gives CDR1 MGHRA, CDR2 YSYEKL. The V end was cut by 0 bases, the J end by 7 bases, with 10 bases between. CDR3 coding DNA: TGCGCCAGCAGCCAAGATATTGTGAGGCAGCCCCAGCATTTT. Protein sequence: CASSQDIVRQPQHF.

This clonotype appeared many times. The genes are TRBV9 and TRBJ1-3; TRBD1 agrees at 9 bases. Germline V gives CDR1 SGDLS, CDR2 YYNGEE. The V gene end was trimmed by 1 base and the J gene end by 0 bases; junction bases not matched to a gene: 8. This CDR3 is built from 18 residues. CDR3 nucleotides: TGTGCCAGCAGCGTAAGCCCAGGGACAGGGAGCTCTGGAAACACCATATATTTT. Translating gives CASSVSPGTGSSGNTIYF.

This clonotype turned up a few times. The rearrangement links TRBV20-1 to TRBJ2-1, with 12 bases lining up with TRBD2. This CDR3 spans 17 amino acids. Looked up from germline, CDR1 is DFQATT and CDR2 is SNEGSKA (reference sequence). Trimming cost V 2 bases and J 3 bases; bases outside gene matches: 8. The CDR3 region has the DNA TGCAGTGCTAGAACTAGCGGGGGGCCCCATCTCTACAATGAGCAGTTCTTC. Protein: CSARTSGGPHLYNEQFF.

This clonotype was counted many times. The CDR3 here is CASSLRVIDTEAFF. In DNA form, the CDR3 reads TGTGCCAGTAGCCTACGGGTTATTGACACTGAAGCTTTCTTT. This chain joins TRBV19 and TRBJ1-1; D call uncertain. CDR3 length: 14 amino acids. CDR1 is LNHDA, CDR2 SQIVND, per germline (reference sequence). Trimming left V 6 bases short and J 3 bases short, with 14 bases between.

The chain uses TRBV7-3 and TRBJ2-7; 8 bases align to TRBD1. The CDR3 extends over 14 amino acids. Germline CDR1 and CDR2: SGHTA and FQGTGA. The V and J ends lost 4 bases and 7 bases, in that order; junction bases with no gene match: 9. CDR3 coding DNA: TGTGCCAGCAGCTCCGGACAGGGAATAGGGGAGCAGTACTTC. Amino acids: CASSSGQGIGEQYF.

This clonotype was counted many times. The rearrangement joins TRBV3-1 to TRBJ2-5; D remains ambiguous. The V and J ends lost 4 bases and 2 bases respectively, with 11 bases between them. This CDR3 has 14 amino acids. Germline V CDR1 and CDR2: LGHDT, YNNKEL (reference sequence). For the CDR3, the DNA is TGTGCCAGCAGCCGTAAACCGCAGCAAGAGACCCAGTACTTC. Translation: CASSRKPQQETQYF.

The rearrangement joins TRBV30 to TRBJ1-2, with D perhaps TRBD1 (5 bases). The germline V and J ends were trimmed by 0 bases and 4 bases, with 15 bases remaining between them. Germline V gene sequence: CDR1 GTSNPN, CDR2 SVGIG (reference sequence). The CDR3 runs 15 residues. CDR3 sequence reads: CAWSVHARAAYGYTF. CDR3 coding DNA: TGTGCCTGGAGTGTACACGCCAGGGCGGCCTATGGCTACACCTTC. The full variable domain, in which reference TRBV30 and TRBJ1-2 provide the parts outside the CDR3, is SQTIHQWPATLVQPVGSPLSLECTVEGTSNPNLYWYRQAAGRGLQLLFYSVGIGQISSEVPQNLSASRPQDRQFILSSKKLLLSDSGFYLCAWSVHARAAYGYTFGSGTRLTVV.

The J gene is TRBJ2-1, the V gene TRBV9; the D gene is possibly TRBD2 (5 bases). The V end lost 0 bases, the J end lost 5 bases, and 12 bases lay between the germline ends. The CDR3 consists of 15 residues. Germline-derived CDR1 and CDR2 are SGDLS and YYNGEE. In DNA form, the CDR3 reads TGTGCCAGCAGCGTAGCTGCGGGTGCCCACAATGAGCAGTTCTTC. It specifies CASSVAAGAHNEQFF.

This chain connects TRBV7-2 to TRBJ1-2, with 9 bases matching TRBD1. This CDR3 is 15 amino acids long. In germline, CDR1 is SGHTA, CDR2 FQGNSA. Trimming removed 5 bases from V and 3 bases from J; junction bases left unmatched: 7. CDR3 protein: CASSRTGGGDYGYTF. The CDR3 DNA sequence: TGTGCCAGCAGCAGAACAGGGGGCGGAGACTATGGCTACACCTTC.

This clonotype appeared a few times. The rearrangement uses TRBV20-1 and TRBJ2-5; 9 bases agree with TRBD2. Germline V CDR1 and CDR2: DFQATT, SNEGSKA (reference sequence). J lost 5 bases, V lost 3 bases, and 7 bases had no gene match. The CDR3 is 14 residues long. The CDR3 coding sequence is TGCAGTGCTAGGGGGACTAGCCTTACGGAGACCCAGTACTTC. As protein: CSARGTSLTETQYF.

This clonotype has at least ten counts. This chain connects TRBV11-2 to TRBJ2-5; D remains ambiguous. The CDR3 contains 14 residues. V shed 1 base and J shed 1 base, with 7 bases lying between them. CDR1 is SGHAT, CDR2 FQNNGV, per germline. CDR3 DNA sequence: TGTGCCAGCAGCTTAGGGATCCTCCAAGAGACCCAGTACTTC. It translates to CASSLGILQETQYF.

This chain joins TRBV7-2 and TRBJ2-5; tentatively, D is TRBD1 (6 bases). With 6 bases removed from V and 5 bases from J, the gap between germline ends came to 13 bases. This CDR3 is 13 amino acids long. Looked up from germline, CDR1 is SGHTA and CDR2 is FQGNSA. The CDR3 here is CASSMDSYETQYF. CDR3 nucleotide sequence: TGTGCCAGCAGTATGGACAGCTATGAGACCCAGTACTTC.

This clonotype came up many times. In nucleotides, the CDR3 is TGCAGTGCAGCCCCGGGACCGGTCACAGATACGCAGTATTTT. Encoded protein: CSAAPGPVTDTQYF. This chain connects TRBV20-1 to TRBJ2-3; D may be TRBD1 or TRBD2 (5 bases each). Trimming left V 6 bases short and J 2 bases short, with 15 bases between. Per the germline V gene, CDR1 is DFQATT and CDR2 is SNEGSKA (reference sequence). The CDR3 consists of 14 residues.

Worth noting for this clonotype: The conserved final phenylalanine or tryptophan is absent from the CDR3, which likely points to a read error. The DNA is left out, because the CDR3 cannot be placed on it with certainty; the CDR3 is given as TCRdb lists it. The chain recombines TRBV5-4 with TRBJ2-6; TRBD2 reflects the table's D call only, with no check against the DNA. Germline V gene sequence: CDR1 SGHNT, CDR2 YYREEE (reference sequence). The CDR3 is made up of 8 amino acids, end residues included. The CDR3 protein is CASSLGLA.